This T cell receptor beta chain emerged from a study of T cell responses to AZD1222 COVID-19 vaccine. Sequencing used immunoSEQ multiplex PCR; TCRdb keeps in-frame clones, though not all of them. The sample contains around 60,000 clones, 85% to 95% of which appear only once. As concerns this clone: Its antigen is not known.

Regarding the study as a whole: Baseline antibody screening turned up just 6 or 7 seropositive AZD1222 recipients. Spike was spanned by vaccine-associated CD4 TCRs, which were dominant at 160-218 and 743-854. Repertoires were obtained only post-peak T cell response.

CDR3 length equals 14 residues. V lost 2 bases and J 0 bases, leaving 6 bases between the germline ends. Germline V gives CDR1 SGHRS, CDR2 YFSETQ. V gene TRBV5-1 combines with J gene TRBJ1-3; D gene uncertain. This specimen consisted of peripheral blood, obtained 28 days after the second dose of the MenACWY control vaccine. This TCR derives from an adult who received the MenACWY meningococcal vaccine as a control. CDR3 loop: CASSFDGSGNTIYF. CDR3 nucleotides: TGCGCCAGCAGCTTCGACGGCTCTGGAAACACCATATATTTT.